This TCR beta chain is drawn from a study of molecular identifiers for immune sequencing clone quantification. This CDR3 region has 15 residues. The trim removed 4 bases at V and 3 bases at J, leaving 7 bases unmatched. Germline loops: CDR1 LGHNA, CDR2 YSLEER. Each CDR3 protein gets one entry after TCRdb re-called the PCR reads with MiXCR. The repertoire includes 490,000 or so distinct CDR3 sequences, 25% of them detected once, and roughly 0.77% sits in the top ten. Sequencing was performed on naive CD8+ T cells from blood, with Jurkat cell RNA spiked in. The subset is: FACS-sorted CD8+CD4-CCR7+CD45RA+ naive T cells. This receptor was obtained from a human donor in good health. Some libraries in this study had Jurkat cell RNA spiked in. The chain combines TRBV4-3 with TRBJ1-1; 8 bases fit TRBD1. CDR3 loop: CASSRYRGMDTEAFF. The CDR3 coding sequence is TGCGCCAGCAGCCGATACAGGGGGATGGACACTGAAGCTTTCTTT.